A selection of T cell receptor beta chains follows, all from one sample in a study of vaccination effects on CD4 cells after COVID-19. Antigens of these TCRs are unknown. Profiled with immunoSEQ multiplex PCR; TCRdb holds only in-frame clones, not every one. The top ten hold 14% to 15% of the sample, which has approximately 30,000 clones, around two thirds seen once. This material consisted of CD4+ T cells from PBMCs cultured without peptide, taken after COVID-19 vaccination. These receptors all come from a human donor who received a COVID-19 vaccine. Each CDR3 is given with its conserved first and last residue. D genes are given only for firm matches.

cdr3_aa: CASSFSGLASETQYF
v_call: TRBV7-2
cdr3_length: 15
j_call: TRBJ2-5
d_call: TRBD2

cdr3_aa: CASSQGVRNTEAFF
v_call: TRBV14
cdr3_length: 14
j_call: TRBJ1-1
d_call: NA

cdr3_aa: CASSPSGGHPDTQYF
v_call: TRBV18
cdr3_length: 15
j_call: TRBJ2-3
d_call: NA

cdr3_aa: CASTPTGTTRGYTF
v_call: TRBV6-5
cdr3_length: 14
j_call: TRBJ1-2
d_call: NA

cdr3_aa: CASSLFGLRVVNTEAFF
v_call: TRBV5-1
cdr3_length: 17
j_call: TRBJ1-1
d_call: NA

cdr3_aa: CASSYENGGSYTF
v_call: TRBV6-6
cdr3_length: 13
j_call: TRBJ1-2
d_call: NA

cdr3_aa: CASSMGIIGPGPQHF
v_call: TRBV19
cdr3_length: 15
j_call: TRBJ1-5
d_call: NA

cdr3_aa: CASGFLNYGYTF
v_call: TRBV12-5
cdr3_length: 12
j_call: TRBJ1-2
d_call: NA

cdr3_aa: CASSQGLLGRRGNIQYF
v_call: TRBV4-1
cdr3_length: 17
j_call: TRBJ2-4
d_call: NA

cdr3_aa: CASSLSRDRTCSPLHF
v_call: TRBV9
cdr3_length: 16
j_call: TRBJ1-6
d_call: TRBD1

cdr3_aa: CASSARDSLQPQHF
v_call: TRBV7-8
cdr3_length: 14
j_call: TRBJ1-5
d_call: TRBD1

cdr3_aa: CASSPRGGEQFF
v_call: TRBV3-1/TRBV3-2
cdr3_length: 12
j_call: TRBJ2-1
d_call: TRBD2

cdr3_aa: CASSNDRWWKGGYTF
v_call: TRBV19
cdr3_length: 15
j_call: TRBJ1-2
d_call: NA

cdr3_aa: CASSESWTGLGNTIYF
v_call: TRBV6-1
cdr3_length: 16
j_call: TRBJ1-3
d_call: TRBD1

cdr3_aa: CASSIVGLAGALYF
v_call: TRBV19
cdr3_length: 14
j_call: TRBJ2-5
d_call: TRBD2

cdr3_aa: CASRSQGIRNSPLHF
v_call: TRBV19
cdr3_length: 15
j_call: TRBJ1-6
d_call: NA

cdr3_aa: CASSYVGGGANTGELFF
v_call: TRBV6-2/TRBV6-3
cdr3_length: 17
j_call: TRBJ2-2
d_call: TRBD1

cdr3_aa: CASSIPGQDYGYTF
v_call: TRBV19
cdr3_length: 14
j_call: TRBJ1-2
d_call: TRBD1

cdr3_aa: CASSLGSTRRTGHIGFF
v_call: TRBV7-9
cdr3_length: 17
j_call: TRBJ1-1
d_call: TRBD1

cdr3_aa: CAWSVQTGTEAFF
v_call: TRBV30
cdr3_length: 13
j_call: TRBJ1-1
d_call: NA

cdr3_aa: CASSFVGGNQPQHF
v_call: TRBV5-5
cdr3_length: 14
j_call: TRBJ1-5
d_call: NA

cdr3_aa: CASSSGQGAQTEAFF
v_call: TRBV6-2/TRBV6-3
cdr3_length: 15
j_call: TRBJ1-1
d_call: TRBD1

cdr3_aa: CSASRGKTTRAREQYF
v_call: TRBV20-1
cdr3_length: 16
j_call: TRBJ2-7
d_call: NA

cdr3_aa: CAISESILNTNSMNTEAFF
v_call: TRBV10-3
cdr3_length: 19
j_call: TRBJ1-1
d_call: NA

cdr3_aa: CASSPIGGVRQPQHF
v_call: TRBV6-5
cdr3_length: 15
j_call: TRBJ1-5
d_call: NA

cdr3_aa: CASSSVQGITEAFF
v_call: TRBV5-4
cdr3_length: 14
j_call: TRBJ1-1
d_call: NA

cdr3_aa: CAWSVSPDTQYF
v_call: TRBV30
cdr3_length: 12
j_call: TRBJ2-3
d_call: NA

cdr3_aa: CASSEDGQGYRGYTF
v_call: TRBV2
cdr3_length: 15
j_call: TRBJ1-2
d_call: TRBD1

cdr3_aa: CASSLGFGYTF
v_call: TRBV7-2
cdr3_length: 11
j_call: TRBJ1-2
d_call: NA

cdr3_aa: CASRATGVSEQYF
v_call: TRBV25-1
cdr3_length: 13
j_call: TRBJ2-7
d_call: NA

cdr3_aa: CASSDGRAFSGNTIYF
v_call: TRBV6-4
cdr3_length: 16
j_call: TRBJ1-3
d_call: NA

cdr3_aa: CASSGGQGTGYTF
v_call: TRBV9
cdr3_length: 13
j_call: TRBJ1-2
d_call: TRBD1

cdr3_aa: CASSAGPQETQYF
v_call: TRBV25-1
cdr3_length: 13
j_call: TRBJ2-5
d_call: NA

cdr3_aa: CASSLPGRTEAFF
v_call: TRBV28
cdr3_length: 13
j_call: TRBJ1-1
d_call: NA

cdr3_aa: CASSLSLSYEQYF
v_call: TRBV12-3/TRBV12-4
cdr3_length: 13
j_call: TRBJ2-7
d_call: NA

cdr3_aa: CASSLASGFYGYTF
v_call: TRBV7-9
cdr3_length: 14
j_call: TRBJ1-2
d_call: NA

cdr3_aa: CASSPQGGATGANVLTF
v_call: TRBV18
cdr3_length: 17
j_call: TRBJ2-6
d_call: TRBD1

cdr3_aa: CASSIRGQYAQPQHF
v_call: TRBV19
cdr3_length: 15
j_call: TRBJ1-5
d_call: TRBD1

cdr3_aa: CASSPYSGSGPEQYF
v_call: TRBV27
cdr3_length: 15
j_call: TRBJ2-7
d_call: TRBD2

cdr3_aa: CASSFELETQYF
v_call: TRBV7-9
cdr3_length: 12
j_call: TRBJ2-5
d_call: NA

cdr3_aa: CASSPQQGETETQYF
v_call: TRBV7-2
cdr3_length: 15
j_call: TRBJ2-5
d_call: TRBD1

cdr3_aa: CASSFYTDGKLFF
v_call: TRBV6-5
cdr3_length: 13
j_call: TRBJ1-4
d_call: NA

cdr3_aa: CASSLESAARGYTF
v_call: TRBV11-2
cdr3_length: 14
j_call: TRBJ1-2
d_call: NA

cdr3_aa: CASSMYLDQPQHF
v_call: TRBV19
cdr3_length: 13
j_call: TRBJ1-5
d_call: NA

cdr3_aa: CAWIRRDKKNTEAFF
v_call: TRBV30
cdr3_length: 15
j_call: TRBJ1-1
d_call: NA

cdr3_aa: CASSQPNTEAFF
v_call: TRBV3-1/TRBV3-2
cdr3_length: 12
j_call: TRBJ1-1
d_call: NA

cdr3_aa: CASARGGDGEQYF
v_call: TRBV5-4
cdr3_length: 13
j_call: TRBJ2-7
d_call: NA

cdr3_aa: CASSLALAAPGGTDTQYF
v_call: TRBV5-5
cdr3_length: 18
j_call: TRBJ2-3
d_call: TRBD2

cdr3_aa: CASSIGLRGEQYF
v_call: TRBV19
cdr3_length: 13
j_call: TRBJ2-7
d_call: NA

cdr3_aa: CASSVPSGGARNEQFF
v_call: TRBV5-4
cdr3_length: 16
j_call: TRBJ2-1
d_call: TRBD2

cdr3_aa: CASSLGPRGRGNTIYF
v_call: TRBV11-2
cdr3_length: 16
j_call: TRBJ1-3
d_call: NA

cdr3_aa: CASSQWGEAFF
v_call: TRBV23-1
cdr3_length: 11
j_call: TRBJ1-1
d_call: NA

cdr3_aa: CASSPSGSGRAYEQFF
v_call: TRBV9
cdr3_length: 16
j_call: TRBJ2-1
d_call: TRBD2

cdr3_aa: CAITRQTGNTIYF
v_call: TRBV10-3
cdr3_length: 13
j_call: TRBJ1-3
d_call: NA